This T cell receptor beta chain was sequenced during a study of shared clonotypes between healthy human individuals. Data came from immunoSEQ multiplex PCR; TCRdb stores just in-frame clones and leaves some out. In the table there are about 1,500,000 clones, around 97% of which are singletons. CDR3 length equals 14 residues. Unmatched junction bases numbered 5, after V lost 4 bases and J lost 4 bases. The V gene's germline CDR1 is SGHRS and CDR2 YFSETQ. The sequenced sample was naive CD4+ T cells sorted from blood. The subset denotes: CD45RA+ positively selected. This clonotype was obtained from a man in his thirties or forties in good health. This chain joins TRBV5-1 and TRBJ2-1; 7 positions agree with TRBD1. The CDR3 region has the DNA TGCGCCAGCAGCCTCCCGGGACAGTACAATGAGCAGTTCTTC. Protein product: CASSLPGQYNEQFF.